This T cell receptor beta chain was documented in a study of human thymus T cells. The CDR3 loop spans 15 amino acids. Germline values: CDR1 LNHDA, CDR2 SQIVND (reference sequence). Unmatched junction bases numbered 8, after V lost 4 bases and J lost 8 bases. The data were produced by immunoSEQ multiplex PCR, yet TCRdb's version contains in-frame clones alone and is incomplete. Among 45,000 to 75,000 clones listed, roughly 94% were seen once. Half of the eight donors gave roughly 0.45-1 mL blood during surgery. Comments on this clone: Other DNA sequences from this sample encode an identical CDR3 as well.

The clonotype was recovered from a boy less than two years old with a congenital heart defect but otherwise immunologically healthy. Sequenced input: blood. The gene calls are TRBV19 and TRBJ1-6, with 7 bases that match TRBD1. CDR3 region: CASSTPGQTHSPLHF. The CDR3 region has the DNA TGTGCCAGTAGTACGCCGGGACAGACTCATTCACCCCTCCACTTT.